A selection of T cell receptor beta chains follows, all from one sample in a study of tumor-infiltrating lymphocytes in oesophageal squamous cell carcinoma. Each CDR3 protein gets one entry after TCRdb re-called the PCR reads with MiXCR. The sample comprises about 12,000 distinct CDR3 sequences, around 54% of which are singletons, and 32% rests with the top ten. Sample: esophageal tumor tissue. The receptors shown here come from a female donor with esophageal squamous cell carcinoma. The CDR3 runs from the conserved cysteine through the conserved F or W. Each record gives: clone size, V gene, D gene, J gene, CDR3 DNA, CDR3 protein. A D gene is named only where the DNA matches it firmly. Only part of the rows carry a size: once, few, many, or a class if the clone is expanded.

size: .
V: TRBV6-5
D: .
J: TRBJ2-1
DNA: TGTGCCAGCAGCTACCGACAGCTCTCCTACAATGAGCAGTTCTTC
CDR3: CASSYRQLSYNEQFF

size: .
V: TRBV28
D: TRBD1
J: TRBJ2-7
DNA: TGTGCCAGCAGTCCCCTGACAGGGGAAGCCCGCGAGCAGTACTTC
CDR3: CASSPLTGEAREQYF

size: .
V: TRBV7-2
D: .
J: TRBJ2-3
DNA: TGTGCCAGCAGCTTAACCAGGGGTAGCACAGATACGCAGTATTTT
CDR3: CASSLTRGSTDTQYF

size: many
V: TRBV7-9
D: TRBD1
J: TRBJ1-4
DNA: TGTGCCAGCAGCTTTGGACAGGGAGGGGAAAAACTGTTTTTT
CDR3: CASSFGQGGEKLFF

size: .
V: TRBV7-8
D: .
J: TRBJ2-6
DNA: TGTGCCAGCAGCTGGCAGGATCCAGGGGCCAACGTCCTGACTTTC
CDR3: CASSWQDPGANVLTF

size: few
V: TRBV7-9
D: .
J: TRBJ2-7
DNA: TGTGCCAGCAGCTTGACAGCTAACTCCTACGAGCAGTACTTC
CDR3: CASSLTANSYEQYF

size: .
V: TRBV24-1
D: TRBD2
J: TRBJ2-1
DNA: TGTGCCACCAGTGATTCGGGGGGGGATGAGCAGTTCTTC
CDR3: CATSDSGGDEQFF

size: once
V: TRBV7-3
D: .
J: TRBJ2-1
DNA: TGTGCCAGCAGCAGAATTGGGGTTAGCGATGAGCAGTTCTTC
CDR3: CASSRIGVSDEQFF

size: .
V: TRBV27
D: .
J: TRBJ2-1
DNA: TGTGCCAGCAGTTGGGAAGCTAGCGATCCTCAGTTCTTC
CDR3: CASSWEASDPQFF

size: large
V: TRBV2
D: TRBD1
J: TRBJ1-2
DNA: TGTGCCAGCAGGAAGGACAGGGGGGCCCTTAGAAATGGCTACACCTTC
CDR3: CASRKDRGALRNGYTF

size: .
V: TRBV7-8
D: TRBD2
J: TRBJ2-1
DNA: TGTGCCAGCAGCTCCTCGACTAGCGGGAATGGGAGGGAGCAGTTCTTC
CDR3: CASSSSTSGNGREQFF

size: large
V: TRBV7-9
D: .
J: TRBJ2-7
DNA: TGTGCCAGCAGCTTAGGTTATGGGAGAAACTACGAGCAGTACTTC
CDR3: CASSLGYGRNYEQYF

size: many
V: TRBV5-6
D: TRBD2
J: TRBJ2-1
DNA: TGTGCCAGCAGCTTAGCGGGACTACCGGACAATGAGCAGTTCTTC
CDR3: CASSLAGLPDNEQFF

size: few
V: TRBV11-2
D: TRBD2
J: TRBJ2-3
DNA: TGTGCCAGCAGCTTCCGTGGCGGGAGGGGGAACGCAGATACGCAGTATTTT
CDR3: CASSFRGGRGNADTQYF

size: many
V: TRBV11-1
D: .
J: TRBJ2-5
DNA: TGTGCCAGCAGCTTAGGGGGGGCTGGGGAGACCCAGTACTTC
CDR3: CASSLGGAGETQYF

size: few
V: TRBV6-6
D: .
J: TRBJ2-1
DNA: TGTGCCAGCAGTTACTCGAGGAGGGGGGATGAGCAGTTCTTC
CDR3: CASSYSRRGDEQFF

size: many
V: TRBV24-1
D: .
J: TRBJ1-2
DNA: TGTGCCACCAGTTACGGACCAGGAGGCTACACCTTC
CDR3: CATSYGPGGYTF

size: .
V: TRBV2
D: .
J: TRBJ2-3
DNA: TGTGCCAGCAAACGGGCTAGCGGCACAGATACGCAGTATTTT
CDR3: CASKRASGTDTQYF

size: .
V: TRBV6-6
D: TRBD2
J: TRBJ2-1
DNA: TGTGCCAGCAGTTACTCGGGGCTAGCGGGGATCTACAATGAGCAGTTCTTC
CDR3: CASSYSGLAGIYNEQFF

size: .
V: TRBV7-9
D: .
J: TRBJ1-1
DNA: TGTGCCAGCAGCTTTGGCGGGGCGGACACTGAAGCTTTCTTT
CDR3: CASSFGGADTEAFF